Listed below are T cell receptor beta chains from one sample, sequenced in a study of T cell repertoires in cytomegalovirus infection. TCRdb re-analysed the reads in MiXCR, keeping a single row per CDR3 protein. The sample records about 100,000 distinct CDR3 sequences, around 28% being singletons. No cognate antigen is known for these TCRs. This material consisted of CD8+ T cells from cultured PBMCs, taken from culture after CMV antigen stimulation. These TCRs come from a human donor in good health (CMV status not recorded). Some clones in this sample may be carry-over from other donors' samples. The CDR3 runs from the conserved cysteine through the conserved F or W. Each record gives: V gene, clone size, D gene, J gene, CDR3 DNA, CDR3 protein. D genes are given only for firm matches. Clone size is given for some rows only: seen once, a few or many times, or a class if the clone is expanded.

V gene: TRBV7-2; clone size: few; D gene: NA; J gene: TRBJ1-4; CDR3 DNA: TGTGCCAGCAGCTTAGCATCGCAGCCTGAAAAACTGTTTTTT; CDR3 protein: CASSLASQPEKLFF
V gene: TRBV9; clone size: few; D gene: TRBD1; J gene: TRBJ2-3; CDR3 DNA: TGTGCCAGCAGCGCCCGGACAGGGGCAATAGCGGATACGCAGTATTTT; CDR3 protein: CASSARTGAIADTQYF
V gene: TRBV4-1; clone size: NA; D gene: NA; J gene: TRBJ1-4; CDR3 DNA: TGCGCCAGCAGCCCCTCTAGGGCAACTAATGAAAAACTGTTTTTT; CDR3 protein: CASSPSRATNEKLFF
V gene: TRBV27; clone size: few; D gene: NA; J gene: TRBJ1-5; CDR3 DNA: TGTGCCAGCAGTTTATCGGGAGAGGAAAATCAGCCCCAGCATTTT; CDR3 protein: CASSLSGEENQPQHF
V gene: TRBV7-6; clone size: few; D gene: TRBD1; J gene: TRBJ2-5; CDR3 DNA: TGTGCCAGCAGCCCTGGACAGGGGGCGGGAGAGACCCAGTACTTC; CDR3 protein: CASSPGQGAGETQYF
V gene: TRBV7-9; clone size: few; D gene: NA; J gene: TRBJ2-2; CDR3 DNA: TGTGCCAGCAGCCCCTCCGGGGCGAACACCGGGGAGCTGTTTTTT; CDR3 protein: CASSPSGANTGELFF
V gene: TRBV7-9; clone size: NA; D gene: TRBD1; J gene: TRBJ1-4; CDR3 DNA: TGTGCCAGCAGCACAGACAGGGACGAACTGTTTTTT; CDR3 protein: CASSTDRDELFF
V gene: TRBV2; clone size: NA; D gene: NA; J gene: TRBJ2-1; CDR3 DNA: TGTGCCAGCAGTGATTGGGTAGCGGATTTTAGCTACAATGAGCAGTTCTTC; CDR3 protein: CASSDWVADFSYNEQFF
V gene: TRBV9; clone size: NA; D gene: NA; J gene: TRBJ1-2; CDR3 DNA: TGTGCCAGCAGCGTAGGGGGCAGGGGTGATGGCTACACCTTC; CDR3 protein: CASSVGGRGDGYTF
V gene: TRBV12-3/TRBV12-4; clone size: many; D gene: NA; J gene: TRBJ1-3; CDR3 DNA: TGTGCCAGCAGTACCCGGACACGGGGCCCTGGAAACACCATATATTTT; CDR3 protein: CASSTRTRGPGNTIYF
V gene: TRBV7-8; clone size: few; D gene: NA; J gene: TRBJ2-2; CDR3 DNA: TGTGCCAGCAGCCCATTCTACTTGGCCGGGGAGCTGTTTTTT; CDR3 protein: CASSPFYLAGELFF
V gene: TRBV11-2; clone size: NA; D gene: NA; J gene: TRBJ2-3; CDR3 DNA: TGTGCCAGCAGCTTAGACAGGACCACGACTAGCACAGATACGCAGTATTTT; CDR3 protein: CASSLDRTTTSTDTQYF
V gene: TRBV20-1; clone size: NA; D gene: TRBD2; J gene: TRBJ2-1; CDR3 DNA: TGCAGCCTTGGGGGGGAAACCTACAATGAGCAGTTCTTC; CDR3 protein: CSLGGETYNEQFF
V gene: TRBV7-9; clone size: NA; D gene: NA; J gene: TRBJ1-2; CDR3 DNA: TGTGCCAGCAGCTCCGGGACACTTGGCTACACCTTC; CDR3 protein: CASSSGTLGYTF
V gene: TRBV6-1; clone size: many; D gene: TRBD1; J gene: TRBJ1-2; CDR3 DNA: TGTGCCAGCAGTGAAGCCGCGCAGGGGGCTGGCTACACCTTC; CDR3 protein: CASSEAAQGAGYTF
V gene: TRBV7-2; clone size: many; D gene: TRBD2; J gene: TRBJ2-3; CDR3 DNA: TGTGCCAGCAGCTCCCGAGGGGCTAGCGGGGCGTCGCAGTATTTT; CDR3 protein: CASSSRGASGASQYF
V gene: TRBV7-6; clone size: many; D gene: NA; J gene: TRBJ2-2; CDR3 DNA: TGTGCCAGCAGCTTTCTCATCGGGCTGAGCACCGGGGAGCTGTTTTTT; CDR3 protein: CASSFLIGLSTGELFF
V gene: TRBV28; clone size: large; D gene: NA; J gene: TRBJ1-2; CDR3 DNA: TGTGCCAGCAGTTTAGGAGGGTTTGGCTACACCTTC; CDR3 protein: CASSLGGFGYTF
V gene: TRBV12-3/TRBV12-4; clone size: NA; D gene: NA; J gene: TRBJ2-7; CDR3 DNA: TGTGCCAGCAGCCCGGGACTCCCGGACTACGAGCAGTACTTC; CDR3 protein: CASSPGLPDYEQYF
V gene: TRBV7-9; clone size: NA; D gene: NA; J gene: TRBJ1-1; CDR3 DNA: TGTGCCAGCAGCTCCAGCGTTATGACTGAAGCTTTCTTT; CDR3 protein: CASSSSVMTEAFF
V gene: TRBV6-8; clone size: NA; D gene: NA; J gene: TRBJ1-2; CDR3 DNA: TGTGCCAGGTTAAGGCTCCAAGCTGGCTACACCTTC; CDR3 protein: CARLRLQAGYTF
V gene: TRBV3-1; clone size: NA; D gene: TRBD1; J gene: TRBJ1-4; CDR3 DNA: TGTGCCAGCAGCCGCACACAGGGGAAGGCTAATGAAAAACTGTTTTTT; CDR3 protein: CASSRTQGKANEKLFF
V gene: TRBV19; clone size: NA; D gene: NA; J gene: TRBJ1-1; CDR3 DNA: TGTGCCAGTAGTATACCCCCAGGGGCGAAGAACACTGAAGCTTTCTTT; CDR3 protein: CASSIPPGAKNTEAFF
V gene: TRBV20-1; clone size: many; D gene: NA; J gene: TRBJ2-5; CDR3 DNA: TGCAGTGCTAGAGTGGCCGGCAGGGACCAAGAGACCCAGTACTTC; CDR3 protein: CSARVAGRDQETQYF
V gene: TRBV18; clone size: NA; D gene: NA; J gene: TRBJ2-2; CDR3 DNA: TGTGCCAGCTCATCGGAGGGCCGGGGAACCGGGGAGCTGTTTTTT; CDR3 protein: CASSSEGRGTGELFF
V gene: TRBV7-8; clone size: NA; D gene: NA; J gene: TRBJ2-2; CDR3 DNA: TGTGCCAGCAGCTCCCTAGGGGCGGCGGGGAGCACCGGGGAGCTGTTTTTT; CDR3 protein: CASSSLGAAGSTGELFF
V gene: TRBV7-9; clone size: NA; D gene: NA; J gene: TRBJ2-7; CDR3 DNA: TGTGCCAGCAGCCTGGACCCGTTCGAGCAGTACTTC; CDR3 protein: CASSLDPFEQYF
V gene: TRBV7-6; clone size: NA; D gene: NA; J gene: TRBJ2-5; CDR3 DNA: TGTGCCAGCAGCTATGGCACGGTGGAGACCCAGTACTTC; CDR3 protein: CASSYGTVETQYF
V gene: TRBV5-6; clone size: few; D gene: NA; J gene: TRBJ1-1; CDR3 DNA: TGTGCCAGCAGCTTTGGGGACACCAATGCCATGAACACTGAAGCTTTCTTT; CDR3 protein: CASSFGDTNAMNTEAFF
V gene: TRBV12-3/TRBV12-4; clone size: NA; D gene: NA; J gene: TRBJ1-1; CDR3 DNA: TGTGCCAGCAGTTTAGGGATTGTAGGTGAGACTGAAGCTTTCTTT; CDR3 protein: CASSLGIVGETEAFF
V gene: TRBV19; clone size: many; D gene: NA; J gene: TRBJ1-5; CDR3 DNA: TGTGCCAGTAGACTTCCCCAGGGACAACAGCCCCAGCATTTT; CDR3 protein: CASRLPQGQQPQHF
V gene: TRBV3-1; clone size: NA; D gene: NA; J gene: TRBJ2-7; CDR3 DNA: TGTGCCAGCAGCCAAGCCCCGACAGGTAACGAGCAGTACTTC; CDR3 protein: CASSQAPTGNEQYF
V gene: TRBV11-2; clone size: few; D gene: NA; J gene: TRBJ2-5; CDR3 DNA: TGTGCCAGCAGCCCCGTAGGCGAGACCCAGTACTTC; CDR3 protein: CASSPVGETQYF
V gene: TRBV27; clone size: few; D gene: TRBD1; J gene: TRBJ2-6; CDR3 DNA: TGTGCCAGCGGGGACAGCTCTGGGGCCAACGTCCTGACTTTC; CDR3 protein: CASGDSSGANVLTF
V gene: TRBV2; clone size: many; D gene: NA; J gene: TRBJ1-1; CDR3 DNA: TGTGCCAGCAACAAGGCCGGGACAACGAACACTGAAGCTTTCTTT; CDR3 protein: CASNKAGTTNTEAFF
V gene: TRBV19; clone size: NA; D gene: NA; J gene: TRBJ2-3; CDR3 DNA: TGTGCCAGTAGTGGGTCCCGGGGAGATACGCAGTATTTT; CDR3 protein: CASSGSRGDTQYF
V gene: TRBV12-3/TRBV12-4; clone size: NA; D gene: TRBD2; J gene: TRBJ2-1; CDR3 DNA: TGTGCCAGCAGACTAGCGGGGGGAGACAATGAGCAGTTCTTC; CDR3 protein: CASRLAGGDNEQFF
V gene: TRBV7-6; clone size: few; D gene: NA; J gene: TRBJ2-2; CDR3 DNA: TGTGCCAGCCGGTACACCGGGGAGCTGTTTTTT; CDR3 protein: CASRYTGELFF
V gene: TRBV6-1; clone size: NA; D gene: NA; J gene: TRBJ2-2; CDR3 DNA: TGTGCCAGCAGCCAACCCGGGCAGGCCCACGCGAACACCGGGGAGCTGTTTTTT; CDR3 protein: CASSQPGQAHANTGELFF
V gene: TRBV7-9; clone size: few; D gene: TRBD2; J gene: TRBJ2-2; CDR3 DNA: TGTGCCAGCAGCTCCCCTCCCTCGACTAGCGGGGAGGTCACCGGGGAGCTGTTTTTT; CDR3 protein: CASSSPPSTSGEVTGELFF
V gene: TRBV5-1; clone size: few; D gene: NA; J gene: TRBJ2-1; CDR3 DNA: TGCGCCAGCCTTCGGACACGAGGATCCTACAATGAGCAGTTCTTC; CDR3 protein: CASLRTRGSYNEQFF
V gene: TRBV28; clone size: few; D gene: TRBD1; J gene: TRBJ1-1; CDR3 DNA: TGTGCCAGCCGCATAAGGGGACAGATGAACACTGAAGCTTTCTTT; CDR3 protein: CASRIRGQMNTEAFF
V gene: TRBV7-9; clone size: NA; D gene: NA; J gene: TRBJ2-7; CDR3 DNA: TGTGCCAGCAGCTCAGCGGGTGAATCCTACGAGCAGTACTTC; CDR3 protein: CASSSAGESYEQYF
V gene: TRBV19; clone size: NA; D gene: NA; J gene: TRBJ1-2; CDR3 DNA: TGTGCCAGTAGTTTCGCTTCGGGGGCCTATGGCTACACCTTC; CDR3 protein: CASSFASGAYGYTF
V gene: TRBV18; clone size: many; D gene: TRBD1; J gene: TRBJ1-1; CDR3 DNA: TGTGCCAGCTCAACCGGGACAGGCAACACTGAAGCTTTCTTT; CDR3 protein: CASSTGTGNTEAFF
V gene: TRBV28; clone size: NA; D gene: TRBD1; J gene: TRBJ2-1; CDR3 DNA: TGTGCCAGCAGCCCTTCCCGGGACAGGGGATACAATGAGCAGTTCTTC; CDR3 protein: CASSPSRDRGYNEQFF
V gene: TRBV20-1; clone size: few; D gene: NA; J gene: TRBJ2-7; CDR3 DNA: TGCAGTGCTAGAGGGACGGTGAGCTCCTACGAGCAGTACTTC; CDR3 protein: CSARGTVSSYEQYF
V gene: TRBV7-6; clone size: many; D gene: NA; J gene: TRBJ2-1; CDR3 DNA: TGTGCCAGCAGCTTACCTCAAGACCATTACAATGAGCAGTTCTTC; CDR3 protein: CASSLPQDHYNEQFF
V gene: TRBV11-2; clone size: NA; D gene: NA; J gene: TRBJ2-7; CDR3 DNA: TGTGCCAGCAGCCAAGGAGATACCTCCTACGAGCAGTACTTC; CDR3 protein: CASSQGDTSYEQYF
V gene: TRBV7-2; clone size: many; D gene: TRBD2; J gene: TRBJ2-1; CDR3 DNA: TGTGCCAGCACCTTGACTAGCGGGGGATGGAATGAGCAGTTCTTC; CDR3 protein: CASTLTSGGWNEQFF
V gene: TRBV6-5; clone size: NA; D gene: NA; J gene: TRBJ2-7; CDR3 DNA: TGTGCCAGCAGCCATTCGGACAGCCTATACGAGCAGTACTTC; CDR3 protein: CASSHSDSLYEQYF